This is a list of T cell receptor beta chains from one sample in a study of blood T cell repertoires in COVID-19. Clones were sequenced by immunoSEQ multiplex PCR, and TCRdb holds only the in-frame ones, with some missing. This table has some 150,000 clones, around 90% appearing once. The sequenced sample consisted of peripheral blood. The receptors were gathered from a woman in her sixties or seventies with active or convalescent COVID-19. Both conserved end residues are part of each CDR3. The order of the fields is V gene, clone size, D gene, J gene, CDR3 DNA, CDR3 protein. A D gene is named only where the DNA matches it firmly. Expanded clones get a size class; other rows say once, few or many, or leave the size out.

>TRBV3-1/TRBV3-2|.|.|TRBJ2-3
TGTGCCAGCAGCCACCGGAGGAGAGGCGAGGATACGCAGTATTTT
CASSHRRRGEDTQYF
>TRBV10-3|few|TRBD2|TRBJ2-1
TGTGCCATCAGTCCCCAGCGGGGGGGTCCGGAGTTCTTC
CAISPQRGGPEFF
>TRBV6-2/TRBV6-3|.|.|TRBJ2-7
TGTGCCAGCAGTTTGTACAGCTCCTACGAGCAGTACTTC
CASSLYSSYEQYF
>TRBV19|.|.|TRBJ1-5
TGTGCCAGTAGTGTCGTTTATAGCAATCAGCCCCAGCATTTT
CASSVVYSNQPQHF
>TRBV7-2|.|TRBD1|TRBJ1-2
TGTGCCAGCAGCCTGGGACAGGCTGTCTATGGCTACACCTTC
CASSLGQAVYGYTF
>TRBV11-3|.|TRBD2|TRBJ2-3
TGTGCCAGCAGCTCCCGACTAGCGGGGGGTCTGAACACAGATACGCAGTATTTT
CASSSRLAGGLNTDTQYF
>TRBV11-1|.|TRBD1|TRBJ1-3
TGTGCCAGCAGCATGGGGACAGTGGACTCTGGAAACACCATATATTTT
CASSMGTVDSGNTIYF
>TRBV6-5|.|.|TRBJ1-1
TGTGCCAGCAGCCCGAGGGAAGGGCGGGAGGCTTTCTTT
CASSPREGREAFF
>TRBV19|.|.|TRBJ1-1
TGTGCCAGTAAATCGCTGACAGGCGGGAACACTGAAGCTTTCTTT
CASKSLTGGNTEAFF
>TRBV14|.|.|TRBJ2-1
TGTGCCAGCAGCCTTCTAATTGAGCAGTTCTTC
CASSLLIEQFF
>TRBV7-3|.|TRBD1|TRBJ2-7
TGTGCCAGCAGCTTTAAAGGTGGACGACAGGGGGCAGGTTACGAGCAGTACTTC
CASSFKGGRQGAGYEQYF
>TRBV5-1|.|TRBD1|TRBJ1-6
TGCGCCAGCAGCCAGGGACAGGGGTTAGGGAATTCACCCCTCCACTTT
CASSQGQGLGNSPLHF
>TRBV5-1|.|.|TRBJ2-1
TGCGCCAGCAGCCGGCGATGGGGCGATAAGCAGTTCTTC
CASSRRWGDKQFF
>TRBV6-6|.|TRBD1|TRBJ2-7
TGTGCCAGCAGAAAAGACAGGGTCCGAGAGCAGTACTTC
CASRKDRVREQYF
>TRBV2|.|.|TRBJ2-7
TGTGCCAGCAGTGGGGGAGTCGAGCAGTACTTC
CASSGGVEQYF
>TRBV6-5|.|TRBD2|TRBJ2-7
TGTGCCAGCAGTTCCGTCGGCGGGGGCGAGCAGTACTTC
CASSSVGGGEQYF